This entry concerns a single T cell receptor beta chain. The authors' processing: By means of reference gene primer amplification, nucleated cell counts were estimated. Libraries were prepared by immunoSEQ multiplex PCR; TCRdb keeps only in-frame clonotypes and omits some of them. The V and J calls and the clone size are those of that table, but D and trimming were determined from the DNA. Of under 300,000 clones listed, over 75% were seen once; the top ten hold 15% to 18%. This sample is drawn from a study of blood T cell repertoires in COVID-19. Living in under 30 US areas, the participants were between roughly 18 and 95 years of age. Trimming removed 7 bases from V and 4 bases from J, with 14 bases in between. Looked up from germline, CDR1 is LNHDA and CDR2 is SQIVND (reference sequence). This CDR3 has 14 residues.

The source material was PBMCs or T cells enriched from blood (not recorded which). This clonotype was sampled from a young man who had recovered from COVID-19. The chain carries TRBV19 and TRBJ1-3; D is uncertain. This chain's CDR3 is CASIPGSAGNTIYF. In DNA form, the CDR3 reads TGTGCCAGTATCCCCGGCAGCGCGGGAAACACCATATATTTT.